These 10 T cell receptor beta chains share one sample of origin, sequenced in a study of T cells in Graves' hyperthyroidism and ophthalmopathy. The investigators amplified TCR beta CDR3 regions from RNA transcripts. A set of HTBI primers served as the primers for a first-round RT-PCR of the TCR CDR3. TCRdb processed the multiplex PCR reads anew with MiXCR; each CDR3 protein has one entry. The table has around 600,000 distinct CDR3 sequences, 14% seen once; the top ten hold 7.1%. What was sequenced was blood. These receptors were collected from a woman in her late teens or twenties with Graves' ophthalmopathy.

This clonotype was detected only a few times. The CDR3: CASSQLGTGRSYEQYF. The CDR3 bases are TGTGCCAGCAGCCAGCTCGGTACAGGGAGATCCTACGAGCAGTACTTC. The chain recombines TRBV12-3 or TRBV12-4 with TRBJ2-7; D might be TRBD1 (6 bases). This CDR3 is built from 16 residues. V dropped 6 bases and J dropped 1 base, with 19 bases sitting between them.

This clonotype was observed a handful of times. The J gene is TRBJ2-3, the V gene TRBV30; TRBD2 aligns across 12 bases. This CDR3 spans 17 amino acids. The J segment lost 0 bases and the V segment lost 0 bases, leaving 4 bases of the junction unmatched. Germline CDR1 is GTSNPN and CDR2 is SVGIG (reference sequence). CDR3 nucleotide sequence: TGTGCCTGGAGTGTAGGGCTAGCGGGAGGGAGCACAGATACGCAGTATTTT. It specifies CAWSVGLAGGSTDTQYF.

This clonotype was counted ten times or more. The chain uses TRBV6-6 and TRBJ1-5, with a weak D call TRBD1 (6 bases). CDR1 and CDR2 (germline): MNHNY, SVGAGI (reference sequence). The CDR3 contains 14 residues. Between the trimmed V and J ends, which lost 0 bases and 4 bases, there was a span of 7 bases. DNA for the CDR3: TGTGCCAGCAGTTACTCAACAGGGAATCAGCCCCAGCATTTT. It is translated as CASSYSTGNQPQHF.

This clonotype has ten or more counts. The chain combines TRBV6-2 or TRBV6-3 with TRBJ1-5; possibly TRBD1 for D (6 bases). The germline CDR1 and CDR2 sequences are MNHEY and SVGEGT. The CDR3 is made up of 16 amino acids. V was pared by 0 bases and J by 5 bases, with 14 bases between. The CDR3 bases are TGTGCCAGCAGTTACTCAGTTACAGGGTTCCATCAGCCCCAGCATTTT. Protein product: CASSYSVTGFHQPQHF.

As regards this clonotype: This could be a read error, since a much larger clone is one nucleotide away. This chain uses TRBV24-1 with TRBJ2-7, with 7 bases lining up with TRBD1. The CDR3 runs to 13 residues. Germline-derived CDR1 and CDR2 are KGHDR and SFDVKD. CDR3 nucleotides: TGTGCCCCCAGTGAAAACAGGGGCTACGAGCAGTACTTC. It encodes CAPSENRGYEQYF.

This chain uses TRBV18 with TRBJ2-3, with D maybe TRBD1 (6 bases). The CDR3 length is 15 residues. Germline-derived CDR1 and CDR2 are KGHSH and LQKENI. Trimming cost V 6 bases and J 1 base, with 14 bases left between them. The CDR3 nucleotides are TGTGCCAGCTCTCCTAGGACAGCTGGCACAGATACGCAGTATTTT. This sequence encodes CASSPRTAGTDTQYF.

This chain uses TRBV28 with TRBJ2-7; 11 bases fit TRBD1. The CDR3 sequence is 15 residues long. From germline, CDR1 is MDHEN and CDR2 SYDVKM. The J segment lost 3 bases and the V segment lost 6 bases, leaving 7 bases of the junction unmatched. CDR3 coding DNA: TGTGCCAGCAGACGTTTCGGGACAGGGGGCTACGAGCAGTACTTC. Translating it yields CASRRFGTGGYEQYF.

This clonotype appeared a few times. CDR3 amino acids: CASSPLTLGLAGETYEQYF. The CDR3 DNA reads as TGTGCCAGCAGTCCCCTCACCCTCGGGCTAGCGGGAGAAACCTACGAGCAGTACTTC. The rearrangement joins TRBV28 to TRBJ2-7; 10 nucleotides line up with TRBD2. Germline V gene lookup returns CDR1 MDHEN and CDR2 SYDVKM. CDR3 length: 19 amino acids. Germline trimming cut 5 bases from V and 2 bases from J; bases unmatched to any gene: 18.

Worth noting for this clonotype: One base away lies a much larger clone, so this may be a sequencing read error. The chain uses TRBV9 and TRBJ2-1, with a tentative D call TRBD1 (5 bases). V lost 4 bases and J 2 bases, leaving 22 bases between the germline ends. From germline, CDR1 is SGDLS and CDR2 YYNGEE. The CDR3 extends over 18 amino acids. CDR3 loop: CASSPRSYRGWPYNEQFF. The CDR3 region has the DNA TGTGCCAGCAGCCCCCGGTCTTATAGGGGATGGCCCTACAATGAGCAGTTCTTC.

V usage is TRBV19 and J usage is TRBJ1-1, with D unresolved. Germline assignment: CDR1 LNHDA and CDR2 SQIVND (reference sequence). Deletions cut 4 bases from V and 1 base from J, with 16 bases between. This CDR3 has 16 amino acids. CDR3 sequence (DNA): TGTGCCAGTAGTACCCCCCAGGCGGGCCCGAACACTGAAGCTTTCTTT. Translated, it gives CASSTPQAGPNTEAFF.